This is a list of T cell receptor beta chains from one sample in a study of blood T cell repertoires in COVID-19. Assay used: immunoSEQ multiplex PCR; TCRdb lists only in-frame clones, some missing. Of under 45,000 clones in the sample, 80% to 90% were seen once. Sequencing used peripheral blood. The receptor set was obtained from a woman older than 75 with active or convalescent COVID-19. Both conserved end residues are part of each CDR3. A D gene is named only where the DNA matches it firmly. Rows may omit the clone size; those that give it use once, few, many or a size class.

>once|18|TRBJ2-4|TRBD1|TRBV11-3
CASSLVCDRGLAKNIQYF
TGTGCCAGCAGCTTAGTTTGTGACAGGGGGCTAGCCAAAAACATTCAGTACTTC
>once|14|TRBJ1-1|-|TRBV19
CASSIDPPGTEAFF
TGTGCCAGTAGTATAGATCCACCGGGCACTGAAGCTTTCTTT
>-|13|TRBJ2-3|-|TRBV18
CASGTGGADTQYF
TGTGCCAGCGGAACTGGGGGCGCAGATACGCAGTATTTT
>once|15|TRBJ2-1|TRBD1|TRBV19
CASSILGQGAFEQFF
TGTGCCAGTAGTATTCTAGGACAGGGGGCATTTGAGCAGTTCTTC
>-|16|TRBJ1-6|-|TRBV5-4
CASSLANVPGSSPLHF
TGTGCCAGCAGCTTAGCTAATGTTCCGGGGTCCTCACCCCTCCACTTT
>-|15|TRBJ1-4|-|TRBV3-1/TRBV3-2
CASSQDSLLGEKLFF
TGTGCCAGCAGCCAAGATTCCCTCCTAGGTGAAAAACTGTTTTTT
>-|13|TRBJ2-3|-|TRBV5-4
CASSFSGTDTQYF
TGTGCCAGCAGCTTTTCAGGGACAGATACGCAGTATTTT
>-|18|TRBJ2-3|TRBD2|TRBV28
CASTSILLAGVGTDTQYF
TGTGCCAGCACCTCCATACTCCTAGCGGGAGTAGGCACAGATACGCAGTATTTT
>medium-sized|15|TRBJ1-3|-|TRBV4-1
CASSPQGFDGNTIYF
TGCGCCAGCAGCCCGCAGGGGTTTGATGGAAACACCATATATTTT
>-|14|TRBJ2-4|-|TRBV5-1
CASSLESPKNIQYF
TGCGCCAGCAGCTTGGAGAGTCCAAAAAACATTCAGTACTTC
>-|14|TRBJ1-2|-|TRBV28
CASSPGTPNYGYTF
TGTGCCAGCAGTCCCGGGACACCGAACTATGGCTACACCTTC
>once|12|TRBJ2-1|-|TRBV6-2/TRBV6-3
CASSYVQNEQFF
TGTGCCAGCAGTTATGTACAAAATGAGCAGTTCTTC
>-|16|TRBJ2-3|TRBD1|TRBV24-1
CATSDLKQGALGTQYF
TGTGCCACCAGTGATTTGAAGCAGGGGGCACTTGGTACGCAGTATTTT
>-|16|TRBJ2-1|TRBD1|TRBV19
CASTSRQGASVNEQFF
TGTGCCAGTACCTCGCGCCAGGGGGCCTCCGTCAATGAGCAGTTCTTC
>-|16|TRBJ2-5|TRBD2|TRBV10-2
CASSGGSGGVGETQYF
TGCGCCAGCAGTGGAGGTAGCGGGGGGGTTGGGGAGACCCAGTACTTC
>-|13|TRBJ1-1|-|TRBV3-1/TRBV3-2
CASSPSLDTEAFF
TGTGCCAGCAGCCCTTCTTTAGACACTGAAGCTTTCTTT
>-|13|TRBJ1-2|-|TRBV7-9
CASSNGGGYGYTF
TGTGCCAGCAGTAACGGGGGGGGCTATGGCTACACCTTC
>-|15|TRBJ1-5|TRBD1|TRBV19
CASSLGQGVHQPQHF
TGTGCCAGTAGTCTCGGACAGGGGGTGCATCAGCCCCAGCATTTT
>-|13|TRBJ1-5|-|TRBV2
CASRSRDTQPQHF
TGTGCCAGCAGGTCCAGGGATACTCAGCCCCAGCATTTT
>-|15|TRBJ1-5|TRBD1|TRBV30
CAWSLRDRDNQPQHF
TGTGCCTGGAGCCTCCGGGACAGGGACAATCAGCCCCAGCATTTT
>-|12|TRBJ2-1|TRBD1|TRBV10-3
CAITGTDNEQFF
TGTGCCATCACAGGGACAGACAATGAGCAGTTCTTC
>-|14|TRBJ1-6|-|TRBV15
CATSRSSYNSPLHF
TGTGCCACCAGCAGGAGCTCCTATAATTCACCCCTCCACTTT
>-|15|TRBJ2-1|TRBD2|TRBV28
CATRGAGEDWIEQFF
TGTGCCACCCGAGGGGCGGGAGAGGATTGGATTGAGCAGTTCTTC
>-|15|TRBJ2-5|-|TRBV10-3
CAISEALDLQETQYF
TGTGCCATCAGCGAGGCGTTAGACTTACAAGAGACCCAGTACTTC
>-|15|TRBJ1-5|TRBD1|TRBV28
CASRTGTGNFQPQHF
TGTGCCAGCAGAACCGGGACAGGGAATTTTCAGCCCCAGCATTTT
>-|12|TRBJ2-5|-|TRBV29-1
CSVMDSRETQYF
TGCAGCGTTATGGACAGCAGAGAGACCCAGTACTTC
>-|20|TRBJ2-1|TRBD2|TRBV6-2/TRBV6-3
CASRYPEGLAGGRPYNEQFF
TGTGCCAGCAGATACCCGGAGGGGTTAGCGGGAGGGAGGCCCTACAATGAGCAGTTCTTC
>-|13|TRBJ1-1|-|TRBV30
CAWSVQGNTEAFF
TGTGCCTGGAGTGTACAGGGGAACACTGAAGCTTTCTTT
>-|13|TRBJ1-4|-|TRBV30
CAWSSRTNEKLFF
TGTGCCTGGAGCTCCAGAACTAATGAAAAACTGTTTTTT
>-|16|TRBJ2-1|-|TRBV7-2
CASSLGGLITYNEQFF
TGTGCCAGCAGCTTAGGCGGACTAATCACCTACAATGAGCAGTTCTTC
>-|13|TRBJ1-1|-|TRBV11-2
CASSQHQGTEAFF
TGTGCCAGCAGCCAACACCAGGGCACTGAAGCTTTCTTT
>-|15|TRBJ1-2|TRBD1|TRBV24-1
CATSGGGQGDYGYTF
TGTGCCACCAGTGGGGGGGGACAGGGCGACTATGGCTACACCTTC
>-|13|TRBJ1-2|-|TRBV6-5
CASSPDYVYGYTF
TGTGCCAGCAGCCCAGACTACGTCTATGGCTACACCTTC
>few|15|TRBJ2-2|-|TRBV9
CASSEGPTNTGELFF
TGTGCCAGCAGCGAGGGGCCCACGAACACCGGGGAGCTGTTTTTT
>-|13|TRBJ1-6|-|TRBV28
CASRGEYNSPLHF
TGTGCCAGCAGGGGCGAGTATAATTCACCCCTCCACTTT
>-|15|TRBJ1-1|-|TRBV5-5
CASSLVPGQNTEAFF
TGTGCCAGCAGCTTGGTGCCAGGCCAGAACACTGAAGCTTTCTTT
>-|14|TRBJ2-7|-|TRBV5-6
CASRARGDSYEQYF
TGTGCCAGCCGAGCCAGGGGGGACTCCTACGAGCAGTACTTC
>-|13|TRBJ2-2|TRBD1|TRBV5-1
CASSFRGTGELFF
TGCGCCAGCAGCTTCAGGGGGACCGGGGAGCTGTTTTTT
>-|15|TRBJ1-2|TRBD1|TRBV5-1
CASSGAPQGNYGYTF
TGCGCCAGCAGCGGCGCCCCACAGGGGAACTATGGCTACACCTTC
>-|14|TRBJ1-2|-|TRBV4-1
CASRGGKSAYGYTF
TGCGCCAGCAGGGGGGGGAAATCGGCCTATGGCTACACCTTC